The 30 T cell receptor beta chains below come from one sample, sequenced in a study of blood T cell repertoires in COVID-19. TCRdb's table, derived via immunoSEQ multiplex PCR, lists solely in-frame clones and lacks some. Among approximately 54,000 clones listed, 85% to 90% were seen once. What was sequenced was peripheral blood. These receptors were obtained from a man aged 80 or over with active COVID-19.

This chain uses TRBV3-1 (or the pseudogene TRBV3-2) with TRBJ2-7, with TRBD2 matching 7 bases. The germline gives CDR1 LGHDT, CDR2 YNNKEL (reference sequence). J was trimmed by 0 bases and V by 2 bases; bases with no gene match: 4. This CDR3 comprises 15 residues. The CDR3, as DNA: TGTGCCAGCAGCCAACCCAAGCGGGGCTCCTACGAGCAGTACTTC. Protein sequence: CASSQPKRGSYEQYF.

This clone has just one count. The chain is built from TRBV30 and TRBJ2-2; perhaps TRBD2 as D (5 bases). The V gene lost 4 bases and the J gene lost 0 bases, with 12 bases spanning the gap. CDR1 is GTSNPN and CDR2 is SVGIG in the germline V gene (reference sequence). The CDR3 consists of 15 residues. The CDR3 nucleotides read TGTGCCTGGACCAGGACTCTAGCGAACACCGGGGAGCTGTTTTTT. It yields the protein CAWTRTLANTGELFF.

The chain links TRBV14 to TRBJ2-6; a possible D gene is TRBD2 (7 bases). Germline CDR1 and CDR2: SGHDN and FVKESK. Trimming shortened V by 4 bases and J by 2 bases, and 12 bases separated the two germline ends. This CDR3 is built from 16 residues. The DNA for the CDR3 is TGTGCCAGCAGCCCCCAGGGGAGGGCTGGGGCCAACGTCCTGACTTTC. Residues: CASSPQGRAGANVLTF.

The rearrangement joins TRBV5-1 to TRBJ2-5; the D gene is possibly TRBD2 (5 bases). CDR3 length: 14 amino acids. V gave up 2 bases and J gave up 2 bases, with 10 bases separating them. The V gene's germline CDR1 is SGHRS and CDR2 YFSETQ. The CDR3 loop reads CASSFRTDQETQYF. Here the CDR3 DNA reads TGCGCCAGCAGCTTCAGGACTGATCAAGAGACCCAGTACTTC.

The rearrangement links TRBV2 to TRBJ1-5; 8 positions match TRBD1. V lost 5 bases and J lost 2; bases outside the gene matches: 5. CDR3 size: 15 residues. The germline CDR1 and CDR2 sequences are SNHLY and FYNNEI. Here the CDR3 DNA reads TGTGCCAGCAGTATCGAGACAGGGGGCAATCAGCCCCAGCATTTT. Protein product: CASSIETGGNQPQHF.

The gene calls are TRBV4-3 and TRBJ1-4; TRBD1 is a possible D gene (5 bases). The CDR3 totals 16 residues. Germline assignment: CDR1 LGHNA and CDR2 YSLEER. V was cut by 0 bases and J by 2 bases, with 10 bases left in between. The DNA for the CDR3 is TGCGCCAGCAGCCAAGATTTCAGGGCCACTAATGAAAAACTGTTTTTT. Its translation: CASSQDFRATNEKLFF.

The CDR3 DNA reads TGCAGCGTACCGACCCAGGGGGGTGGGAACGAGCAGTACTTC. This codes for CSVPTQGGGNEQYF. The V call is TRBV29-1, the J call TRBJ2-7, with a weak D call TRBD1 (7 bases). This CDR3 contains 14 residues. Germline V gives CDR1 SQVTM, CDR2 ANQGSEA. V was trimmed by 6 bases and J by 5 bases, leaving 20 bases between them.

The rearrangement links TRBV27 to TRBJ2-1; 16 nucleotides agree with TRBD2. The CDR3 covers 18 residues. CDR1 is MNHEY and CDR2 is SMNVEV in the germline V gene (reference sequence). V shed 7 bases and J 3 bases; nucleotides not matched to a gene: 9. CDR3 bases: TGTGCCAGCAAAACCGGGACTAGCGGGAGGGTTTACTACAATGAGCAGTTCTTC. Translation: CASKTGTSGRVYYNEQFF.

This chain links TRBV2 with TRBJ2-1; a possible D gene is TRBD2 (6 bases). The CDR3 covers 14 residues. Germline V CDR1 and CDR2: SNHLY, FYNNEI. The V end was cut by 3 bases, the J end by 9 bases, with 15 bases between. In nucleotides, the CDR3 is TGTGCCAGCAGTGAGTGGGGGATCGGGGGTGAGCAGTTCTTC. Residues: CASSEWGIGGEQFF.

The CDR3 loop is CASTSWGQGEETQYF. The DNA for the CDR3 is TGTGCCAGCACCTCCTGGGGACAGGGGGAAGAGACCCAGTACTTC. This chain uses TRBV3-1 (or the pseudogene TRBV3-2) with TRBJ2-5; 11 nucleotides agree with TRBD1. The junction had 7 bases not matched to a gene; V was cut back by 7 bases and J by 3 bases. Germline CDR1 is LGHDT and CDR2 is YNNKEL (reference sequence). This CDR3 has 15 residues.

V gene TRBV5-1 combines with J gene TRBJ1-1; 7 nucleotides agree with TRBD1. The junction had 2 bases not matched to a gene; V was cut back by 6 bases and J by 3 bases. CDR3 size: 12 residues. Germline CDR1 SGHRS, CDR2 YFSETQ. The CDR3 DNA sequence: TGCGCCAGCAATACAGGGGACACTGAAGCTTTCTTT. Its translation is CASNTGDTEAFF.

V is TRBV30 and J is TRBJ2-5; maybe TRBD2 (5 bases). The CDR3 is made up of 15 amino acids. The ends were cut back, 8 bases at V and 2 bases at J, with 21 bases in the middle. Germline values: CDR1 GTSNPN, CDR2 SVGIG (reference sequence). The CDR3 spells CAGTLSGSIQETQYF. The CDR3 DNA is TGTGCCGGAACGTTGAGCGGTTCGATACAAGAGACCCAGTACTTC.

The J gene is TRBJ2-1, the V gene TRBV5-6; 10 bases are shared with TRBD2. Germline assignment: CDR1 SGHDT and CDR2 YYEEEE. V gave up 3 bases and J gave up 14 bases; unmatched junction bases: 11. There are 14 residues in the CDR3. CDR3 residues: CASSSEVAGGLEFF. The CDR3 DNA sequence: TGTGCCAGCAGCTCAGAGGTAGCGGGAGGCCTGGAGTTCTTC.

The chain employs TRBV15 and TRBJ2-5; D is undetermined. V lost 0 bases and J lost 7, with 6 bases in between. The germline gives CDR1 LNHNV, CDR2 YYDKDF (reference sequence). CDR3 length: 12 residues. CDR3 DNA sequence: TGTGCCACCAGCAGAGATAGAGTGACCCAGTACTTC. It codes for CATSRDRVTQYF.

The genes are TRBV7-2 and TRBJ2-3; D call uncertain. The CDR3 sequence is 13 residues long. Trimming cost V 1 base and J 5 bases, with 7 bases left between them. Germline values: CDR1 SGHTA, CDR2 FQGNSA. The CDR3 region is CASSLGERDTQYF. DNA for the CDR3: TGTGCCAGCAGCTTAGGAGAGAGAGATACGCAGTATTTT.

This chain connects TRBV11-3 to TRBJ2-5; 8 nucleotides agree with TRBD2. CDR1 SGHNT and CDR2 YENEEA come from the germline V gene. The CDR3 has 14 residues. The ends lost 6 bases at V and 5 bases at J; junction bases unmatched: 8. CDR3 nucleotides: TGTGCCAGCAGTTCCGGACTAGCAGACGAGACCCAGTACTTC. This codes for CASSSGLADETQYF.

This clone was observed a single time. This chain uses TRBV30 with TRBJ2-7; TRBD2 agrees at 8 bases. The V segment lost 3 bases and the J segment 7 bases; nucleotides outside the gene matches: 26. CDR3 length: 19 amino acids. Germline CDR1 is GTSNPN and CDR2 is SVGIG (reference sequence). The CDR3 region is CAWRRRGGTQGLAGSEQYF. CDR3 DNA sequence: TGTGCCTGGAGGAGGCGTGGGGGCACACAAGGACTAGCCGGGTCGGAGCAGTACTTC.

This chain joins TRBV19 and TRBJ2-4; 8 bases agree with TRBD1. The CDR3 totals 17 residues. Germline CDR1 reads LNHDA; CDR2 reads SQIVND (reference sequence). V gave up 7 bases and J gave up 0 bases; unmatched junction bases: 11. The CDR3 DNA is TGTGCCAGTACGGACAGGGTCAGTGGGCTAGCCAAAAACATTCAGTACTTC. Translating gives CASTDRVSGLAKNIQYF.

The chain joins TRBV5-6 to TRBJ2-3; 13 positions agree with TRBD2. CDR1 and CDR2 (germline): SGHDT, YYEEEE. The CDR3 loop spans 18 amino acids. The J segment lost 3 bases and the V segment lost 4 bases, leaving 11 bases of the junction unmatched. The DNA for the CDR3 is TGTGCCAGCAGCACCTATGGGAGGACTAGCGGGAGTACAGATACGCAGTATTTT. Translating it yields CASSTYGRTSGSTDTQYF. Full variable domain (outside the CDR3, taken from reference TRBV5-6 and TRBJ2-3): DAGVTQSPTHLIKTRGQQVTLRCSPKSGHDTVSWYQQALGQGPQFIFQYYEEEERQRGNFPDRFSGHQFPNYSSELNVNALLLGDSALYLCASSTYGRTSGSTDTQYFGPGTRLTVL.

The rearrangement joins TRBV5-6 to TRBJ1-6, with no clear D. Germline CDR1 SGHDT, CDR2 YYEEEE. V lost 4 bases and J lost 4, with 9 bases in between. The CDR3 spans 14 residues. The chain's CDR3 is CASSMAGYNSPLHF. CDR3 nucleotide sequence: TGTGCCAGCAGCATGGCGGGGTATAATTCACCCCTCCACTTT.

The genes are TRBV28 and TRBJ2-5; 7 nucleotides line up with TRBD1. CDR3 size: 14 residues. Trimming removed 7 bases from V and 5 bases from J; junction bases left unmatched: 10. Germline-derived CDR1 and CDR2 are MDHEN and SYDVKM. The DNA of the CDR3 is TGTGCCAGCACCCCTGGGGACAGCTTGGAGACCCAGTACTTC. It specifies CASTPGDSLETQYF.

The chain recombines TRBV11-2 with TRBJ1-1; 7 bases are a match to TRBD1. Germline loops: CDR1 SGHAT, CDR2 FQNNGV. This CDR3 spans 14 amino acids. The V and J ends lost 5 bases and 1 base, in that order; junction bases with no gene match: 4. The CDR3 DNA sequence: TGTGCCAGCAGCCTGACAGGGACGAACACTGAAGCTTTCTTT. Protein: CASSLTGTNTEAFF.

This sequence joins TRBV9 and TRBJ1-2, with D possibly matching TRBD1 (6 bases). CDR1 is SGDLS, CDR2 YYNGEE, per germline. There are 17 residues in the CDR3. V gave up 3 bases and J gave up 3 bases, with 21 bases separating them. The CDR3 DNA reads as TGTGCCAGCAGCGCCGATCCGGGACACCCTTCCGACTATGGCTACACCTTC. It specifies CASSADPGHPSDYGYTF.

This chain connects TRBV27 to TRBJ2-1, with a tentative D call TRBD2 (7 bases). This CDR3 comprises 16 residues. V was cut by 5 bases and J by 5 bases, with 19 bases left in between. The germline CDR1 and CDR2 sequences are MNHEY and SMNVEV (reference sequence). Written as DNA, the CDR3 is TGTGCCAGCAGTCTACCCACGGGGGGCATGGACAATGAGCAGTTCTTC. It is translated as CASSLPTGGMDNEQFF.

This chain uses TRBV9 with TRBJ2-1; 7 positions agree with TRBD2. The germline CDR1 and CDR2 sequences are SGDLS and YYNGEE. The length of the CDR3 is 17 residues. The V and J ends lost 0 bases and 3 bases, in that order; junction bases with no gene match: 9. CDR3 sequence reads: CASSVDQPGGFYNEQFF. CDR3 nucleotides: TGTGCCAGCAGCGTAGATCAACCGGGGGGATTCTACAATGAGCAGTTCTTC. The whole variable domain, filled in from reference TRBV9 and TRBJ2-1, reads DSGVTQTPKHLITATGQRVTLRCSPRSGDLSVYWYQQSLDQGLQFLIQYYNGEERAKGNILERFSAQQFPDLHSELNLSSLELGDSALYFCASSVDQPGGFYNEQFFGPGTRLTVL.

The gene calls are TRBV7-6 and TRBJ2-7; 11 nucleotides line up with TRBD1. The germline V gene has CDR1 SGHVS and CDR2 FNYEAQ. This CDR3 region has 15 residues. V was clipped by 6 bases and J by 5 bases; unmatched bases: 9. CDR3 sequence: CASSPSGTGGDEQYF. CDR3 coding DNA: TGTGCCAGCAGTCCATCCGGGACAGGGGGGGACGAGCAGTACTTC.

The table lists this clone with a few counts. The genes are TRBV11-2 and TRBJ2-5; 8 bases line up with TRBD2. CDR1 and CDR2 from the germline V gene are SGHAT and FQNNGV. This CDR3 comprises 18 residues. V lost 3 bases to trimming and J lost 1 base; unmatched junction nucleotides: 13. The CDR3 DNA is TGTGCCAGCAGCTTGGTAATAGCGGGAATCGGGGGCCAAGAGACCCAGTACTTC. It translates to CASSLVIAGIGGQETQYF.

The CDR3 here is CASGLVWAGRMNTEAFF. The CDR3 DNA is TGTGCTAGTGGTTTGGTATGGGCGGGCAGAATGAACACTGAAGCTTTCTTT. This sequence joins TRBV12-5 and TRBJ1-1; D gene ambiguous. V was trimmed by 0 bases and J by 0 bases, leaving 14 bases between them. The CDR3 runs 17 residues. CDR1 is LGHNT, CDR2 FRNRAP, per germline.

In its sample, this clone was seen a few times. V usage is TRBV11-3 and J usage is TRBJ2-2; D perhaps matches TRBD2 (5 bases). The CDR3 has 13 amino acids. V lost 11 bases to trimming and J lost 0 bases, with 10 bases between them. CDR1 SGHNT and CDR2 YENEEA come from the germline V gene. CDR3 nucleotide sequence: TGTGCCTCCCAGCGGCCGAACACCGGGGAGCTGTTTTTT. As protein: CASQRPNTGELFF.

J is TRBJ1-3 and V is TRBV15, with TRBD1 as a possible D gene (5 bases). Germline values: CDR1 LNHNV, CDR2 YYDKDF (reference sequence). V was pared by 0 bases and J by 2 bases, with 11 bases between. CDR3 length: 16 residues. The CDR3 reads CATSRDGGGAGNTIYF. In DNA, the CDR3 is TGTGCCACCAGCAGAGATGGTGGAGGGGCTGGAAACACCATATATTTT. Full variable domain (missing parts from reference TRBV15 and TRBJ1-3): DAMVIQNPRYQVTQFGKPVTLSCSQTLNHNVMYWYQQKSSQAPKLLFHYYDKDFNNEADTPDNFQSRRPNTSFCFLDIRSPGLGDTAMYLCATSRDGGGAGNTIYFGEGSWLTVV.